What follows are 31 T cell receptor beta chains derived from one specimen sequenced in a study of blood T cell repertoires in COVID-19. Sequenced by immunoSEQ multiplex PCR; TCRdb stores in-frame clones only, minus some. The sample lists 320,000 or so clones, roughly 90% occurring once. What was sequenced was PBMCs or T cells enriched from blood (not recorded which). The receptors were sampled from a woman in her twenties or thirties who had recovered from COVID-19.

This chain joins TRBV6-1 and TRBJ2-7; no definite D call. The V end was cut by 2 bases, the J end by 3 bases, with 5 bases between. CDR1 and CDR2 (germline): MNHNS, SASEGT. There are 12 residues in the CDR3. The CDR3 spells CASSEHVYEQYF. The CDR3 nucleotides read TGTGCCAGCAGTGAACATGTCTACGAGCAGTACTTC.

A few counts support this clone. This chain links TRBV6-2 or TRBV6-3 with TRBJ2-1; TRBD1 might be the D (5 bases). In germline, CDR1 is MNHEY, CDR2 SVGEGT. V dropped 6 bases and J dropped 4 bases, with 10 bases sitting between them. This CDR3 is 13 amino acids long. The CDR3: CASSLDSYNEQFF. CDR3 sequence (DNA): TGTGCCAGCAGCCTCGACAGTTACAATGAGCAGTTCTTC.

J is TRBJ2-7 and V is TRBV6-5, with TRBD2 matching 8 bases. The CDR3 has 13 amino acids. Losses at the gene ends were 6 bases for V and 2 bases for J; bases not matched to a gene: 3. From germline, CDR1 is MNHEY and CDR2 SVGAGI. CDR3 region: CASRGRGAYEQYF. In DNA, the CDR3 is TGTGCCAGCAGGGGGCGGGGGGCCTACGAGCAGTACTTC.

This sequence joins TRBV4-1 and TRBJ2-7; D is unclear. This CDR3 contains 15 residues. CDR1 is MGHRA and CDR2 is YSYEKL in the germline V gene. V lost 0 bases and J lost 3, with 12 bases in between. CDR3 coding DNA: TGCGCCAGCAGCCAAGAGTATAACGGTGGCTACGAGCAGTACTTC. It translates to CASSQEYNGGYEQYF.

This clone was counted a few times. The V and J genes are TRBV5-4 and TRBJ2-3; 9 bases agree with TRBD2. Germline CDR1 is SGHNT and CDR2 is YYREEE (reference sequence). The CDR3 has 17 residues. V dropped 0 bases and J dropped 1; count of bases not matched to a gene: 6. The CDR3 region has the DNA TGTGCCAGCAGCTTGGACGGGACTAGCATAGGCACAGATACGCAGTATTTT. Translated: CASSLDGTSIGTDTQYF. Full variable domain (remainder filled in from reference TRBV5-4 and TRBJ2-3): ETGVTQSPTHLIKTRGQQVTLRCSSQSGHNTVSWYQQALGQGPQFIFQYYREEENGRGNFPPRFSGLQFPNYSSELNVNALELDDSALYLCASSLDGTSIGTDTQYFGPGTRLTVL.

V and J are TRBV3-1 (or the pseudogene TRBV3-2) and TRBJ2-7; TRBD1 agrees at 9 bases. Germline CDR1 reads LGHDT; CDR2 reads YNNKEL (reference sequence). Trimming cost V 3 bases and J 1 base; bases outside gene matches: 1. The CDR3 is made up of 14 amino acids. This chain's CDR3 is CASSHGTGSYEQYF. DNA for the CDR3: TGTGCCAGCAGCCACGGGACAGGGTCCTACGAGCAGTACTTC.

There are a few counts of this clone. This sequence joins TRBV13 and TRBJ1-2; 7 positions agree with TRBD1. The ends lost 6 bases at V and 5 bases at J; junction bases unmatched: 9. The CDR3 loop spans 14 amino acids. Germline assignment: CDR1 PRHDT and CDR2 FYEKMQ (reference sequence). The CDR3 loop reads CASSARGQEYGYTF. In DNA, the CDR3 is TGTGCCAGCAGTGCTCGAGGACAGGAGTATGGCTACACCTTC.

V usage is TRBV10-3 and J usage is TRBJ1-1; 10 bases match TRBD1. The V gene's germline CDR1 is ENHRY and CDR2 SYGVKD. J gave up 1 base and V 5 bases, and 4 bases lay outside the gene matches. The CDR3 has 15 residues. The DNA for the CDR3 is TGTGCCATCAGTCGACAGGGGGCGCGGAACACTGAAGCTTTCTTT. It codes for CAISRQGARNTEAFF.

This clone has a single count. The chain recombines TRBV13 with TRBJ1-2, with 7 bases identical to TRBD1. CDR3 length: 16 amino acids. J was trimmed by 1 base and V by 0 bases; bases with no gene match: 5. Germline V gene lookup returns CDR1 PRHDT and CDR2 FYEKMQ (reference sequence). This CDR3 is CASSLGGAGGNYGYTF. CDR3 bases: TGTGCCAGCAGCTTAGGCGGGGCAGGGGGTAACTATGGCTACACCTTC. Supplemented by reference TRBV13 and TRBJ1-2, the full variable domain reads AAGVIQSPRHLIKEKRETATLKCYPIPRHDTVYWYQQGPGQDPQFLISFYEKMQSDKGSIPDRFSAQQFSDYHSELNMSSLELGDSALYFCASSLGGAGGNYGYTFGSGTRLTVV.

The chain joins TRBV27 to TRBJ2-5, with 10 bases fitting TRBD1. This CDR3 has 13 amino acids. V lost 10 bases to trimming and J lost 5 bases; unmatched junction nucleotides: 7. CDR1 MNHEY and CDR2 SMNVEV come from the germline V gene (reference sequence). The CDR3 sequence: CAIGRDRGETQYF. The CDR3, as DNA: TGTGCCATAGGCCGGGACAGGGGTGAGACCCAGTACTTC.

This chain connects TRBV10-3 to TRBJ2-7; D perhaps matches TRBD1 (6 bases). The length of the CDR3 is 13 residues. CDR1 and CDR2 (germline): ENHRY, SYGVKD. V dropped 2 bases and J dropped 4 bases, with 9 bases sitting between them. CDR3 sequence: CAISEGQLYEQYF. DNA for the CDR3: TGTGCCATCAGTGAGGGACAGCTTTACGAGCAGTACTTC.

V gene TRBV5-4 combines with J gene TRBJ1-5; maybe TRBD1 (5 bases). CDR3 length: 14 residues. The V gene's germline CDR1 is SGHNT and CDR2 YYREEE (reference sequence). Trimming shortened V by 3 bases and J by 4 bases, and 11 bases separated the two germline ends. The CDR3 loop is CASSWPEGNQPQHF. In DNA, the CDR3 is TGTGCCAGCAGCTGGCCGGAGGGGAATCAGCCCCAGCATTTT.

The chain couples TRBV4-1 to TRBJ2-4; TRBD2 matches at 8 bases. There are 16 residues in the CDR3. Trimming cost V 5 bases and J 2 bases; bases outside gene matches: 8. The germline V gene has CDR1 MGHRA and CDR2 YSYEKL. CDR3: CASSTQGGGTKNIQYF. CDR3 DNA sequence: TGCGCCAGCAGCACCCAGGGCGGGGGGACCAAAAACATTCAGTACTTC.

The chain carries TRBV5-1 and TRBJ2-3; 14 bases match TRBD2. J gave up 4 bases and V 4 bases, and 8 bases lay outside the gene matches. The CDR3 runs to 17 residues. Germline V lookup: CDR1 SGHRS, CDR2 YFSETQ. The CDR3 nucleotides read TGCGCCAGCAGCGAAACAAAGACTAGCGGGGGGGCAGATACGCAGTATTTT. This gives the protein CASSETKTSGGADTQYF.

J is TRBJ1-2 and V is TRBV7-9; 7 bases agree with TRBD1. The CDR3 consists of 13 residues. J gave up 4 bases and V 4 bases, and 3 bases lay outside the gene matches. Germline assignment: CDR1 SEHNR and CDR2 FQNEAQ (reference sequence). The CDR3 DNA is TGTGCCAGCAGCTGGGGACAGAGCTATGGCTACACCTTC. Translation gives CASSWGQSYGYTF.

This chain joins TRBV11-3 and TRBJ2-5; 10 bases agree with TRBD1. V trimming: 3 bases; J trimming: 5 bases; junction bases outside the gene matches: 6. The length of the CDR3 is 15 residues. CDR1 is SGHNT, CDR2 YENEEA, per germline. Written as DNA, the CDR3 is TGTGCCAGCAGCTTGGGGACAGGGGCGGGGGAGACCCAGTACTTC. It encodes CASSLGTGAGETQYF.

The chain carries TRBV28 and TRBJ2-2, with 8 positions matching TRBD1. CDR3 length equals 16 residues. Germline values: CDR1 MDHEN, CDR2 SYDVKM. V gave up 7 bases and J gave up 4 bases; unmatched junction bases: 11. In nucleotides, the CDR3 is TGTGCCAGCACCCTTGGACAGGGCTGGACCACCGGGGAGCTGTTTTTT. This encodes CASTLGQGWTTGELFF.

V is TRBV28 and J is TRBJ1-2; D is unclear. CDR3 size: 12 residues. V was cut by 2 bases and J by 8 bases, with 9 bases left in between. Germline values: CDR1 MDHEN, CDR2 SYDVKM. CDR3 sequence: CASSLIGNGYTF. Written as DNA, the CDR3 is TGTGCCAGCAGTTTAATCGGGAACGGCTACACCTTC.

In DNA, the CDR3 is TGTGCCAGCAGTTTATTCCCAACCGGGACAGGCCTTGAAGCTTTCTTT. Amino acids: CASSLFPTGTGLEAFF. V usage is TRBV28 and J usage is TRBJ1-1; 8 bases fit TRBD1. CDR3 length: 16 residues. Trimming cost V 1 base and J 7 bases; bases outside gene matches: 11. Germline V lookup: CDR1 MDHEN, CDR2 SYDVKM. Supplemented by reference TRBV28 and TRBJ1-1, the full variable domain reads DVKVTQSSRYLVKRTGEKVFLECVQDMDHENMFWYRQDPGLGLRLIYFSYDVKMKEKGDIPEGYSVSREKKERFSLILESASTNQTSMYLCASSLFPTGTGLEAFFGQGTRLTVV.

The V gene is TRBV10-3, the J gene TRBJ2-1, with 7 bases identical to TRBD1. The junction had 1 base not matched to a gene; V was cut back by 2 bases and J by 0 bases. The germline CDR1 and CDR2 sequences are ENHRY and SYGVKD. This CDR3 region has 15 residues. The CDR3 spells CAISERDSSYNEQFF. DNA for the CDR3: TGTGCCATCAGTGAGCGGGACAGCTCCTACAATGAGCAGTTCTTC.

The rearrangement joins TRBV6-1 to TRBJ1-6; the match to TRBD1 covers 8 bases. The ends lost 1 base at V and 0 bases at J; junction bases unmatched: 2. Germline V CDR1 and CDR2: MNHNS, SASEGT. The CDR3 contains 17 residues. As DNA, the CDR3 is TGTGCCAGCAGTGAAGGGACAGGGAGCTCCTATAATTCACCCCTCCACTTT. It is translated as CASSEGTGSSYNSPLHF.

V and J are TRBV7-9 and TRBJ1-1; D might be TRBD1 (5 bases). This CDR3 has 14 residues. V gave up 2 bases and J gave up 4 bases, with 11 bases separating them. Germline V gene sequence: CDR1 SEHNR, CDR2 FQNEAQ (reference sequence). CDR3 protein: CASSLKGPGTEAFF. CDR3 in DNA: TGTGCCAGCAGCTTAAAGGGGCCGGGCACTGAAGCTTTCTTT.

The gene calls are TRBV5-1 and TRBJ1-2; the D is unclear. Per germline, CDR1 SGHRS and CDR2 YFSETQ. The CDR3 has 14 residues. The V end lost 0 bases, the J end lost 2 bases, and 8 bases lay between the germline ends. This CDR3 is CASSLAGGNYGYTF. The CDR3 DNA is TGCGCCAGCAGCTTGGCCGGCGGCAACTATGGCTACACCTTC.

This clone is a singleton in its sample. The V and J genes are TRBV5-1 and TRBJ2-7, with TRBD1 identical over 8 bases. J was trimmed by 0 bases and V by 5 bases; bases with no gene match: 13. This CDR3 spans 17 amino acids. The germline CDR1 and CDR2 sequences are SGHRS and YFSETQ. The CDR3 nucleotides read TGCGCCAGCAGTAAAAGTACCGGGACAGGCCTCTCCTACGAGCAGTACTTC. Its protein product is CASSKSTGTGLSYEQYF.

V and J are TRBV10-3 and TRBJ1-5, with unresolved D. Trimming cost V 3 bases and J 6 bases, with 12 bases left between them. Germline V CDR1 and CDR2: ENHRY, SYGVKD. The CDR3 consists of 14 residues. The CDR3 spells CAISDTGMGQPQHF. In DNA, the CDR3 is TGTGCCATCAGTGATACGGGTATGGGTCAGCCCCAGCATTTT.

This chain links TRBV16 with TRBJ1-1; 9 bases agree with TRBD1. The V gene's germline CDR1 is KGHSY and CDR2 FQNENV. The CDR3 loop spans 19 amino acids. The trim removed 0 bases at V and 0 bases at J, leaving 11 bases unmatched. CDR3 nucleotide sequence: TGTGCCAGCAGCCAATCCCAGAAATTTACAGGGGGCATGAACACTGAAGCTTTCTTT. Amino acid sequence: CASSQSQKFTGGMNTEAFF.

This clone was found a few times. The rearrangement links TRBV9 to TRBJ1-2; a weak D match, TRBD1 (6 bases). CDR3 length: 16 amino acids. Per germline, CDR1 SGDLS and CDR2 YYNGEE. V was cut by 2 bases and J by 5 bases, with 19 bases left in between. The CDR3 region is CASSVDGRITGYGYTF. In DNA form, the CDR3 reads TGTGCCAGCAGCGTGGATGGGCGCATTACAGGGTATGGCTACACCTTC.

This clone was detected only a few times. Other DNA sequences in this sample translate to the same CDR3. This chain links TRBV13 with TRBJ2-2, with D uncertain. Per the germline V gene, CDR1 is PRHDT and CDR2 is FYEKMQ (reference sequence). Trimming took 0 bases from V and 1 from J, leaving 3 bases between them. The CDR3 is made up of 14 amino acids. The DNA of the CDR3 is TGTGCCAGCAGCTTAGGCGGGAACACCGGGGAGCTGTTTTTT. Its protein is CASSLGGNTGELFF.

Only a few counts were recorded for this clone. This chain joins TRBV18 and TRBJ2-2, with D possibly matching TRBD1 (5 bases). V dropped 0 bases and J dropped 1 base, with 9 bases sitting between them. The germline CDR1 and CDR2 sequences are KGHSH and LQKENI. The CDR3 extends over 16 amino acids. The CDR3 coding sequence is TGTGCCAGCTCACCACCGAGCAGGGAGAACACCGGGGAGCTGTTTTTT. It encodes CASSPPSRENTGELFF.

The chain has TRBV29-1 and TRBJ1-1; TRBD1 is a possible D gene (6 bases). The CDR3 is made up of 13 amino acids. V was cut by 3 bases and J by 2 bases, with 10 bases left in between. Germline-derived CDR1 and CDR2 are SQVTM and ANQGSEA. In DNA form, the CDR3 reads TGCAGCGTTGATGGGGACAAAAACACTGAAGCTTTCTTT. It encodes CSVDGDKNTEAFF.

This chain links TRBV3-1 (or the pseudogene TRBV3-2) with TRBJ1-5, with 7 bases aligning to TRBD1. The V segment lost 4 bases and the J segment 2 bases; nucleotides outside the gene matches: 11. The germline CDR1 and CDR2 sequences are LGHDT and YNNKEL (reference sequence). CDR3 length equals 17 residues. DNA of the CDR3: TGTGCCAGCAGCCTCGCGAGCGGCCAGGGGGGCAATCAGCCCCAGCATTTT. Translated: CASSLASGQGGNQPQHF.